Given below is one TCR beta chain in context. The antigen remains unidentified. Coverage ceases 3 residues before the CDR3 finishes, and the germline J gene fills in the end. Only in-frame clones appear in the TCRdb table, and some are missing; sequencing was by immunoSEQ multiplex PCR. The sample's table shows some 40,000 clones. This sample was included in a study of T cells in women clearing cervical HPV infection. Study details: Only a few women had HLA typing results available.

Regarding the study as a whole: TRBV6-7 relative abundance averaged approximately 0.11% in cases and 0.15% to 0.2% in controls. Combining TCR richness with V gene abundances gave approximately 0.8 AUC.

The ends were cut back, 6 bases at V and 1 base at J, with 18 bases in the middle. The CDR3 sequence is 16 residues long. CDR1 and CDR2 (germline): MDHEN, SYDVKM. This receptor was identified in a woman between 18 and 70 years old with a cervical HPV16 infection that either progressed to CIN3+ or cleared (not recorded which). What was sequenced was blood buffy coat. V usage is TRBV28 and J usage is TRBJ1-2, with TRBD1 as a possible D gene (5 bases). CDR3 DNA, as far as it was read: TGTGCCAGCAGCGTCGGACCCAGAGGGGTTAACTATGGC. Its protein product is CASSVGPRGVNYG. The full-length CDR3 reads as CASSVGPRGVNYGYTF.